One and the same sample provided the 32 T cell receptor beta chains below, sequenced in a study of CD8 T cells in ankylosing spondylitis. Study findings and constraints: Seemingly characteristic of ankylosing spondylitis blood was a TCR beta motif consisting of eight highly homologous variants.

These receptors have no known antigen. MiXCR, applied by TCRdb to the 5' RACE reads, yields one record per CDR3 protein. Of a few hundred thousand distinct CDR3 sequences listed, 8% are singletons. Sequenced input: blood, either unsorted or a sorted T cell fraction (not recorded which). Every receptor here comes from a male donor with ankylosing spondylitis.

In its sample, this clonotype was seen a few times. The CDR3 ends on some other residue instead of the conserved phenylalanine or tryptophan, so this is likely a read error. The DNA is omitted, as the CDR3 cannot be located on it reliably, and the CDR3 follows TCRdb's listing. The chain has TRBV30 and TRBJ2-3; the table calls TRBD1, which could not be checked here. 12 amino acids form the CDR3, both terminal residues included. CDR1 and CDR2 (germline): GTSNPN, SVGIG (reference sequence). This chain's CDR3 is CAWSVMDTEVWL.

This clonotype was picked up many times. The V gene is TRBV28, the J gene TRBJ1-5, with 8 bases aligning to TRBD1. Per the germline V gene, CDR1 is MDHEN and CDR2 is SYDVKM. This CDR3 comprises 13 residues. J lost 6 bases, V lost 5 bases, and 3 bases had no gene match. DNA of the CDR3: TGTGCCAGCAGTCACAGGGGGGTTCAGCCCCAGCATTTT. Residues: CASSHRGVQPQHF.

In its sample, this clonotype was seen many times. V is TRBV5-1 and J is TRBJ2-7; possibly TRBD1 for D (5 bases). The V end was cut by 6 bases, the J end by 3 bases, with 7 bases between. The germline V gene has CDR1 SGHRS and CDR2 YFSETQ. The CDR3 runs 11 residues. The CDR3 is CASTQGYEQYF. CDR3 coding DNA: TGCGCCAGCACCCAGGGCTACGAGCAGTACTTC.

The V and J genes are TRBV19 and TRBJ1-2; no clear D gene. Germline-derived CDR1 and CDR2 are LNHDA and SQIVND (reference sequence). CDR3 length: 12 residues. V was pared by 6 bases and J by 5 bases, with 10 bases between. The CDR3 DNA reads TGTGCCAGTAGAACGGGCGATTATGGCTACACCTTC. It codes for CASRTGDYGYTF.

This clonotype was observed at least ten times. V usage is TRBV7-9 and J usage is TRBJ2-2; maybe TRBD1 (6 bases). CDR3 length: 15 residues. Germline CDR1 and CDR2: SEHNR and FQNEAQ (reference sequence). Trimming took 5 bases from V and 2 from J, leaving 12 bases between them. CDR3 protein: CASSPPGQNTGELFF. The CDR3 bases are TGTGCCAGCAGCCCACCGGGACAAAACACCGGGGAGCTGTTTTTT.

The V and J genes are TRBV27 and TRBJ1-5; D uncertain. The V gene lost 5 bases and the J gene lost 0 bases, with 11 bases spanning the gap. The germline V gene encodes CDR1 MNHEY and CDR2 SMNVEV (reference sequence). The CDR3 extends over 15 amino acids. The chain's CDR3 is CASSTGGDSNQPQHF. CDR3 nucleotides: TGTGCCAGCAGTACTGGCGGGGATAGCAATCAGCCCCAGCATTTT.

The chain couples TRBV5-6 to TRBJ2-7, with 8 bases aligning to TRBD2. The CDR3 has 19 residues. V shed 6 bases, J shed 3 bases, and the junction held 23 bases outside the gene matches. The germline gives CDR1 SGHDT, CDR2 YYEEEE. The CDR3 region has the DNA TGTGCCAGCACCAACCGACTAGCGCCACAGCTTCGTACCCACTACGAGCAGTACTTC. It specifies CASTNRLAPQLRTHYEQYF.

The sample holds many counts of this clonotype. The rearrangement joins TRBV12-3 or TRBV12-4 to TRBJ1-5; D remains unclear. There are 14 residues in the CDR3. Trimming cost V 5 bases and J 2 bases, with 10 bases left between them. CDR3 in amino acids: CASSRATGNQPQHF. The CDR3 nucleotides are TGTGCCAGCAGTCGCGCCACTGGCAATCAGCCCCAGCATTTT.

This clonotype was detected ten times or more. The V call is TRBV10-3, the J call TRBJ1-5; D gene uncertain. V was pared by 0 bases and J by 0 bases, with 27 bases between. This CDR3 contains 22 residues. Germline CDR1 reads ENHRY; CDR2 reads SYGVKD. CDR3 protein: CAISESGRSGNTRGHSNQPQHF. The CDR3 region has the DNA TGTGCCATCAGTGAGTCGGGGAGATCCGGGAACACGCGGGGTCATAGCAATCAGCCCCAGCATTTT.

This clonotype was observed once. Being one base from a much bigger clone, this may be a read error. CDR3 protein: CASGIAPGEETQYF. The CDR3 nucleotides read TGTGCCAGCGGTATAGCGCCAGGGGAAGAGACCCAGTACTTC. This chain uses TRBV12-3 or TRBV12-4 with TRBJ2-5, with D tentatively TRBD1 (6 bases). Between the trimmed V and J ends, which lost 8 bases and 3 bases, there was a span of 16 bases. The CDR3 sequence is 14 residues long.

In this sample, this clonotype turned up many times. The V and J genes are TRBV12-3 or TRBV12-4 and TRBJ2-2; D is uncertain. The CDR3 loop spans 14 amino acids. Trimming removed 5 bases from V and 6 bases from J, with 13 bases in between. Written as DNA, the CDR3 is TGTGCCAGCAGTCCCGAGACCGTGGCCGGGGAGCTGTTTTTT. It codes for CASSPETVAGELFF.

The rearrangement joins TRBV9 to TRBJ2-7; tentative D call: TRBD2 (5 bases). Trimming stripped 4 bases from V and 0 bases from J, with 11 bases between. CDR3 length: 14 amino acids. Looked up from germline, CDR1 is SGDLS and CDR2 is YYNGEE. The CDR3 loop is CASSSSDFSYEQYF. For the CDR3, the DNA is TGTGCCAGCAGCTCTTCGGACTTCTCCTACGAGCAGTACTTC. The full variable domain, rest sourced from reference TRBV9 and TRBJ2-7, is DSGVTQTPKHLITATGQRVTLRCSPRSGDLSVYWYQQSLDQGLQFLIQYYNGEERAKGNILERFSAQQFPDLHSELNLSSLELGDSALYFCASSSSDFSYEQYFGPGTRLTVT.

This clonotype was counted many times. The rearrangement joins TRBV12-3 or TRBV12-4 to TRBJ2-1, with 13 bases aligning to TRBD2. This CDR3 has 16 amino acids. The junction had 4 bases not matched to a gene; V was cut back by 2 bases and J by 6 bases. The CDR3 coding sequence is TGTGCCAGCAGTTTAACCACTAGCGGGAGGGGCAATGAGCAGTTCTTC. Translation gives CASSLTTSGRGNEQFF.

The chain carries TRBV20-1 and TRBJ1-3; a possible D gene is TRBD1 (6 bases). CDR1 and CDR2 (germline): DFQATT, SNEGSKA (reference sequence). This CDR3 is 15 amino acids long. Trimming cost V 3 bases and J 4 bases, with 16 bases left between them. CDR3 region: CSARSQGLVGNTIYF. The CDR3 nucleotides are TGCAGTGCTAGGAGCCAGGGGTTAGTAGGAAACACCATATATTTT.

Written as DNA, the CDR3 is TGTGCCAGCTCACCACAGACAGCCCCTAGTGAGCAGTACTTC. Its translation: CASSPQTAPSEQYF. This rearrangement joins TRBV18 to TRBJ2-7, with a tentative D call TRBD1 (5 bases). V was shortened by 1 base and J by 7 bases, with 14 bases between the two germline ends. CDR1 and CDR2 (germline): KGHSH, LQKENI. This CDR3 contains 14 residues.

A few counts support this clonotype. This chain connects TRBV10-3 to TRBJ2-3; 9 bases fit TRBD2. Unmatched junction bases numbered 1, after V lost 5 bases and J lost 4 bases. The germline gives CDR1 ENHRY, CDR2 SYGVKD. The CDR3 totals 13 residues. The CDR3 protein is CAISRLAADTQYF. The DNA of the CDR3 is TGTGCCATCAGTAGACTAGCGGCAGATACGCAGTATTTT.

The chain combines TRBV6-1 with TRBJ2-3; 8 nucleotides align to TRBD2. J was trimmed by 3 bases and V by 8 bases; bases with no gene match: 10. Germline assignment: CDR1 MNHNS and CDR2 SASEGT. The CDR3 extends over 15 amino acids. Here the CDR3 reads CASRRASGFTDTQYF. Here the CDR3 DNA reads TGTGCCAGCCGACGGGCTAGCGGGTTTACAGATACGCAGTATTTT.

The chain employs TRBV20-1 and TRBJ2-6; no reliable D call. Trimming removed 3 bases from V and 2 bases from J, with 11 bases in between. The CDR3 length is 15 residues. Germline values: CDR1 DFQATT, CDR2 SNEGSKA (reference sequence). The CDR3 sequence: CSASMRKTGANVLTF. In DNA form, the CDR3 reads TGCAGTGCTAGTATGCGGAAGACTGGGGCCAACGTCCTGACTTTC.

This clonotype was counted between two and nine times. V usage is TRBV20-1 and J usage is TRBJ2-1; 9 bases map to TRBD1. CDR3 length: 15 amino acids. Per the germline V gene, CDR1 is DFQATT and CDR2 is SNEGSKA (reference sequence). Trimming removed 0 bases from V and 6 bases from J; junction bases left unmatched: 6. The CDR3 loop reads CSARDTGGQGNEQFF. The CDR3 nucleotides are TGCAGTGCTAGAGATACAGGGGGCCAGGGCAATGAGCAGTTCTTC.

This clonotype was counted a single time. The rearrangement joins TRBV20-1 to TRBJ2-7; tentatively, D is TRBD2 (6 bases). Germline assignment: CDR1 DFQATT and CDR2 SNEGSKA (reference sequence). The CDR3 consists of 14 residues. V was shortened by 5 bases and J by 3 bases, with 17 bases between the two germline ends. The CDR3 reads CSAEEGGRHYEQYF. The DNA for the CDR3 is TGCAGTGCTGAGGAGGGAGGTCGCCACTACGAGCAGTACTTC.

The chain couples TRBV12-3 or TRBV12-4 to TRBJ1-4, with D perhaps TRBD1 (6 bases). Trimming stripped 6 bases from V and 1 base from J, with 12 bases between. The CDR3 totals 15 residues. Here the CDR3 DNA reads TGTGCCAGCAGGCCAAAACAGGGAACTAATGAAAAACTGTTTTTT. Its translation: CASRPKQGTNEKLFF.

The rearrangement links TRBV4-3 to TRBJ2-1; 7 nucleotides match TRBD1. V shed 2 bases and J 3 bases; nucleotides not matched to a gene: 19. Per the germline V gene, CDR1 is LGHNA and CDR2 is YSLEER. CDR3 length: 20 amino acids. The CDR3 here is CASSQLPGQQGGRDYNEQFF. The CDR3, as DNA: TGCGCCAGCAGCCAACTTCCGGGTCAGCAAGGGGGCCGAGACTACAATGAGCAGTTCTTC.

This clonotype has just a few counts. The chain combines TRBV29-1 with TRBJ1-4; D gene uncertain. CDR3 length: 13 amino acids. CDR1 and CDR2 (germline): SQVTM, ANQGSEA. The V end lost 4 bases, the J end lost 2 bases, and 8 bases lay between the germline ends. In DNA, the CDR3 is TGCAGCGTTGTGGACGGCACTAATGAAAAACTGTTTTTT. Translated: CSVVDGTNEKLFF.

This clonotype came up many times. CDR3: CASSQEGRSYNEQFF. The CDR3 nucleotides are TGCGCCAGCAGCCAGGAGGGCAGATCCTACAATGAGCAGTTCTTC. The gene calls are TRBV4-3 and TRBJ2-1; D is perhaps TRBD2 (6 bases). CDR1 LGHNA and CDR2 YSLEER come from the germline V gene. The CDR3 runs 15 residues. Trimming took off 3 bases at V and 1 base at J, with 10 bases between the two ends.

The V call is TRBV9, the J call TRBJ2-1, with 8 bases aligning to TRBD2. J was trimmed by 7 bases and V by 1 base; bases with no gene match: 16. Germline loops: CDR1 SGDLS, CDR2 YYNGEE. The CDR3 contains 18 residues. The CDR3 region is CASSVYRTPGGPTNEQFF. The CDR3 DNA follows: TGTGCCAGCAGCGTATATCGTACCCCGGGAGGGCCTACTAATGAGCAGTTCTTC.

This clonotype appeared many times. This chain links TRBV29-1 with TRBJ2-2; D is undetermined. Germline values: CDR1 SQVTM, CDR2 ANQGSEA. This CDR3 has 14 residues. Trimming removed 7 bases from V and 3 bases from J, with 15 bases in between. As DNA, the CDR3 is TGCAGCGCGACGGGCTGGGTTGACACCGGGGAGCTGTTTTTT. Its protein product is CSATGWVDTGELFF.

V is TRBV5-1 and J is TRBJ2-7; TRBD2 matches at 9 bases. Germline V gene data show CDR1 as SGHRS and CDR2 as YFSETQ. The junction had 5 bases not matched to a gene; V was cut back by 4 bases and J by 0 bases. The CDR3 length is 15 residues. The CDR3 nucleotides are TGCGCCAGCAGCCCACTGACTAGCGGCTCCTACGAGCAGTACTTC. Translated: CASSPLTSGSYEQYF.

The chain recombines TRBV10-1 with TRBJ2-7; D remains unclear. Germline CDR1 reads WNHNN; CDR2 reads SYGVQD (reference sequence). The CDR3 extends over 12 amino acids. V gave up 0 bases and J gave up 6 bases, with 6 bases separating them. For the CDR3, the DNA is TGCGCCAGCAGTGAGTCGTCAGGCGAGCAGTACTTC. Amino acids: CASSESSGEQYF.

This clonotype turned up a few times. This chain uses TRBV4-1 with TRBJ1-1; no firm D call. The V and J ends lost 4 bases and 5 bases respectively, with 8 bases between them. The CDR3 is 12 residues long. CDR1 and CDR2 from the germline V gene are MGHRA and YSYEKL. CDR3 sequence (DNA): TGCGCCAGCAGCCCCTCCAGTACTGAAGCTTTCTTT. This sequence encodes CASSPSSTEAFF.

The rearrangement links TRBV6-1 to TRBJ2-5, with D perhaps matching TRBD1 (5 bases). V was shortened by 8 bases and J by 5 bases, with 15 bases between the two germline ends. The germline V gene encodes CDR1 MNHNS and CDR2 SASEGT. This CDR3 spans 13 amino acids. The CDR3 DNA reads as TGTGCCAGCGGCACGTGGGGCGACGAGACCCAGTACTTC. Encoded protein: CASGTWGDETQYF.

The chain carries TRBV12-3 or TRBV12-4 and TRBJ1-2; D is possibly TRBD1 (5 bases). The CDR3 runs to 14 residues. Trimming took off 2 bases at V and 4 bases at J, with 11 bases between the two ends. The CDR3 sequence: CASSLHPGLYGYTF. The CDR3 DNA reads TGTGCCAGCAGTTTACATCCAGGGCTCTATGGCTACACCTTC.

This clonotype came up a few times. V is TRBV5-1 and J is TRBJ2-7; 7 bases align to TRBD1. J lost 5 bases, V lost 0 bases, and 11 bases had no gene match. This CDR3 has 16 residues. The germline V gene has CDR1 SGHRS and CDR2 YFSETQ. The CDR3 region has the DNA TGCGCCAGCAGCTTGGTCGGGACAGACCGTGGCGACGAGCAGTACTTC. Translation: CASSLVGTDRGDEQYF.